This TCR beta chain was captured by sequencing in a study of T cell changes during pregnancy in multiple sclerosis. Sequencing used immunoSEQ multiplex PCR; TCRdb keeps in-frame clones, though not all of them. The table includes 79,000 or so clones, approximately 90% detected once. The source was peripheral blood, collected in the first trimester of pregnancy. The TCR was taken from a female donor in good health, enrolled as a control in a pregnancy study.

CDR3 nucleotides: TGTGCCAGCAGCCCCGAACCGGGACAGGGGGCGCGTAAAAACACCATATATTTT. It specifies CASSPEPGQGARKNTIYF. The chain carries TRBV5-4 and TRBJ1-3; TRBD1 aligns across 12 bases. V lost 4 bases, J lost 6 bases, and 14 bases stayed unmatched. This CDR3 is 18 amino acids long. Germline V gives CDR1 SGHNT, CDR2 YYREEE (reference sequence).